In this sample, the clone carrying this T cell receptor beta chain is medium-sized (0.01 to 0.1%). Antigen unknown. The data originate from a study of spatial heterogeneity in lung cancer. Regarding the study as a whole: Among tumor T cells, estimated coverage was roughly 7% for alpha chains and 13% for beta chains. Tumors with more nonsynonymous mutations had more expanded intratumoral alpha and beta TCRs.

Specified time point: sample taken at primary tumor resection. Researchers sequenced whole RNA taken from tumor, nontumor lung or frozen PBMC without sorting. Trimming stripped 3 bases from V and 5 bases from J, with 16 bases between. This CDR3 has 15 amino acids. Germline V gene data show CDR1 as SGHRS and CDR2 as YFSETQ. Every cDNA TCR molecule received its own unique molecular identifier. One entry per CDR3 protein, called by TCRdb with MiXCR from the 5' RACE reads. Of about 11,000 distinct CDR3 sequences in the sample, roughly 5% were seen once. This specimen consisted of lung tumor tissue, obtained at surgery. The rearrangement links TRBV5-1 to TRBJ2-3; D gene unclear. The clonotype was recovered from a male donor with early-stage non-small cell lung cancer. The CDR3 region is CASSSFSGRIDTQYF. DNA of the CDR3: TGCGCCAGCAGCTCCTTTTCGGGTCGGATAGATACGCAGTATTTT. Based on the CDR3 plus reference TRBV5-1 and TRBJ2-3, the full variable domain is KAGVTQTPRYLIKTRGQQVTLSCSPISGHRSVSWYQQTPGQGLQFLFEYFSETQRNKGNFPGRFSGRQFSNSRSEMNVSTLELGDSALYLCASSSFSGRIDTQYFGPGTRLTVL.